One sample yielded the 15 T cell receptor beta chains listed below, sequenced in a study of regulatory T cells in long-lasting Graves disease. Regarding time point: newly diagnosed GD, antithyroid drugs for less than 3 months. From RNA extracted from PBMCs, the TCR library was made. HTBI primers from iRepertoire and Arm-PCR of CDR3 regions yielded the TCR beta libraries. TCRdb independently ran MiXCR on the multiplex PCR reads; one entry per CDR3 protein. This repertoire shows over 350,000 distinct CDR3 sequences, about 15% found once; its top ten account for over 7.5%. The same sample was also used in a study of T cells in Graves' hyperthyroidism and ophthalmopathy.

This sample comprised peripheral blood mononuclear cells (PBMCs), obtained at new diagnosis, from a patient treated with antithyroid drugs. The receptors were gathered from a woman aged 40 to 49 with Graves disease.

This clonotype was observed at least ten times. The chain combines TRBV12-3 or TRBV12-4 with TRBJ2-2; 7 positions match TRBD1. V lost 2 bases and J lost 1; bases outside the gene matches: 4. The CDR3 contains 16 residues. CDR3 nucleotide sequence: TGTGCCAGCAGTTTAATCCGGACAGGGAACACCGGGGAGCTGTTTTTT. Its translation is CASSLIRTGNTGELFF.

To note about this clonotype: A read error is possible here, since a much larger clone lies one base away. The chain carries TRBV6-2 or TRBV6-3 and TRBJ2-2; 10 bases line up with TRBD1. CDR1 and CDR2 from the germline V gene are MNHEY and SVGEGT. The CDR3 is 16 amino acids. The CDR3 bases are TGTGCCAGCATAAGACAGGGGGCCACGAAAACCGGGGAGCTGTTTTTT. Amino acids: CASIRQGATKTGELFF.

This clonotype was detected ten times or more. The CDR3 here is CASSLVAGHRTDHEQYF. CDR3 DNA sequence: TGTGCCAGCAGCTTAGTTGCGGGACACCGAACCGACCACGAGCAGTACTTC. The chain employs TRBV11-1 and TRBJ2-7; D possibly uses TRBD1 or TRBD2 (6 bases each). Germline V gene data show CDR1 as SGHAT and CDR2 as FQDESV (reference sequence). The CDR3 has 17 residues. V was shortened by 1 base and J by 5 bases, with 21 bases between the two germline ends.

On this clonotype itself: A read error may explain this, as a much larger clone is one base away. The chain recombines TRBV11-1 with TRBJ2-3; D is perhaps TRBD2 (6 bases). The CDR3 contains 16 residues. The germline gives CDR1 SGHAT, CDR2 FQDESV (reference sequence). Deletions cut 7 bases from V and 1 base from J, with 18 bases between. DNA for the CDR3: TGTGCCAGCAACTCACCGGCGGGACGGCGCACAGATACGCAGTATTTT. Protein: CASNSPAGRRTDTQYF.

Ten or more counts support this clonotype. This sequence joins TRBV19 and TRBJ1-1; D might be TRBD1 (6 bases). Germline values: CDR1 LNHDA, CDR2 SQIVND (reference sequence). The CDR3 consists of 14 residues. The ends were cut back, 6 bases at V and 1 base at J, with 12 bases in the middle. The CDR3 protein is CASRTGTTNTEAFF. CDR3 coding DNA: TGTGCCAGTAGAACCGGGACAACGAACACTGAAGCTTTCTTT.

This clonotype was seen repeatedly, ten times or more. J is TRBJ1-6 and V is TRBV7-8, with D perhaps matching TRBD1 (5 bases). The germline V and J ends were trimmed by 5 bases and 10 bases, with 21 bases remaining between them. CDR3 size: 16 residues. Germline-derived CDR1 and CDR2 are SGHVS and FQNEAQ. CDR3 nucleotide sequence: TGTGCCAGCAGCCCCCTACTGGGGGACCCCAAATCACCCCTCCACTTT. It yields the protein CASSPLLGDPKSPLHF.

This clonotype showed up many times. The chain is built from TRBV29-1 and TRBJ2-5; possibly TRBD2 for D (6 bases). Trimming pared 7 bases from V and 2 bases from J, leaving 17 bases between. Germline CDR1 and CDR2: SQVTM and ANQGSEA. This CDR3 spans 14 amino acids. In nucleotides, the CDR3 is TGCAGCGCCGTCATGTGGGGGAGGCAAGAGACCCAGTACTTC. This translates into CSAVMWGRQETQYF.

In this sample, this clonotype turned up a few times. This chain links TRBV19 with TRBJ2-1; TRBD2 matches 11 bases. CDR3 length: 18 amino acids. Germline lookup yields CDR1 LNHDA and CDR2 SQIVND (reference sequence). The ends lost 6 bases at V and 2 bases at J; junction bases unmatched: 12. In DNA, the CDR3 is TGTGCCAGTAGCCCACTAGCGGGAGCGGGGAAGACCTACAATGAGCAGTTCTTC. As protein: CASSPLAGAGKTYNEQFF.

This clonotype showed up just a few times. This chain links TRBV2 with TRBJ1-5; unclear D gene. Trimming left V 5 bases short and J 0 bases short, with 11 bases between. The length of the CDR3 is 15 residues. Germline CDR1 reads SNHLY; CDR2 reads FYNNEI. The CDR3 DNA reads TGTGCCAGCAGTCCCACGGATTATAGCAATCAGCCCCAGCATTTT. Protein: CASSPTDYSNQPQHF.

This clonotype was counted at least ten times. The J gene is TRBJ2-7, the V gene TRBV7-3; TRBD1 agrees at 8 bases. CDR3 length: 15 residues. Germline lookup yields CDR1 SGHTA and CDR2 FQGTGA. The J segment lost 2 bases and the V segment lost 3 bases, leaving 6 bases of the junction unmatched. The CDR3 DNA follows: TGTGCCAGCAGCTTGTTTCAGGGGGCGCCCTACGAGCAGTACTTC. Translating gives CASSLFQGAPYEQYF.

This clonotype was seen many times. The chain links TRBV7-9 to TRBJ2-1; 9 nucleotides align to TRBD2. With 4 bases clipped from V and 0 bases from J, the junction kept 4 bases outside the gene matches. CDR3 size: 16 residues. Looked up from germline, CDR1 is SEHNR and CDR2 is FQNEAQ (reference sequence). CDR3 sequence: CASSSSGEGSYNEQFF. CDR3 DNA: TGTGCCAGCAGCTCTAGCGGGGAGGGCTCCTACAATGAGCAGTTCTTC.

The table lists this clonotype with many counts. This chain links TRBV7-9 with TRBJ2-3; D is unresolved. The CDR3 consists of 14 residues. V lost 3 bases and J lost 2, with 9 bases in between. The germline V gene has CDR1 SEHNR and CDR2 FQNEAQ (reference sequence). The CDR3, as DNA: TGTGCCAGCAGCTTCTCGTTCCTCACAGATACGCAGTATTTT. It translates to CASSFSFLTDTQYF.

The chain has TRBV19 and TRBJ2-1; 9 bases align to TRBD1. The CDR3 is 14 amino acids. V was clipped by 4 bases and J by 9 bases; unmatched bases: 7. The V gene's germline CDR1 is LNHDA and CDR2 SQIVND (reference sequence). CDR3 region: CASSSGQGLAEQFF. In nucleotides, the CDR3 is TGTGCCAGTAGTAGCGGACAGGGGCTGGCTGAGCAGTTCTTC.

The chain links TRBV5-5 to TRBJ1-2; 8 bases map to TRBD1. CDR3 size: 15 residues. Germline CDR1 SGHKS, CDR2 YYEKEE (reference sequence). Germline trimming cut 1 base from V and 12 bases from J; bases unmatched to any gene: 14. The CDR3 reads CASSLPGTGPGGNTF. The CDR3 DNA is TGTGCCAGCAGCTTGCCGGGGACAGGCCCGGGAGGAAACACCTTC. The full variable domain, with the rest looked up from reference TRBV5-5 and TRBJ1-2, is DAGVTQSPTHLIKTRGQQVTLRCSPISGHKSVSWYQQVLGQGPQFIFQYYEKEERGRGNFPDRFSARQFPNYSSELNVNALLLGDSALYLCASSLPGTGPGGNTFGSGTRLTVV.

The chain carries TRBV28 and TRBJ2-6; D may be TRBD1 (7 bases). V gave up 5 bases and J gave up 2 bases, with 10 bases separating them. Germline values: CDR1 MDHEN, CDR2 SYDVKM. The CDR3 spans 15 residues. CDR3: CASSQGEAGANVLTF. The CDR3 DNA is TGTGCCAGCAGTCAGGGGGAGGCTGGGGCCAACGTCCTGACTTTC.